The 18 T cell receptor beta chains below all came from one sample that was sequenced in a study of vaccination and CD4 T cells after COVID-19. Documented treatment: approximately nine-day PBMC culture with coronavirus spike peptide pools or control peptides (ViraFEST assay). Oncomine TCR Beta short-read sequencing was applied to DNA from cultured CD4+ T cells. From the PCR reads, TCRdb called clonotypes with MiXCR, one entry per CDR3 protein. Among over 14,000 distinct CDR3 sequences, roughly half were seen once, and the ten largest hold roughly 13%. These receptors' antigens are unknown. Material: CD4+ T cells from blood, cultured in vitro. These receptor sequences come from a human donor who had recovered from COVID-19.

The chain employs TRBV10-3 and TRBJ2-3; a weak D match, TRBD1 (6 bases). Trimming took 2 bases from V and 0 from J, leaving 9 bases between them. Per the germline V gene, CDR1 is ENHRY and CDR2 is SYGVKD. CDR3 length: 15 residues. The CDR3 here is CAISETDRSTDTQYF. For the CDR3, the DNA is TGTGCCATCAGTGAGACGGACAGAAGCACAGATACGCAGTATTTT.

The J gene is TRBJ1-2, the V gene TRBV20-1; D is uncertain. Trimming stripped 3 bases from V and 3 bases from J, with 8 bases between. The CDR3 extends over 12 amino acids. Germline V gene sequence: CDR1 DFQATT, CDR2 SNEGSKA (reference sequence). The CDR3, as DNA: TGCAGTGCTAGTGTGTCGGACTATGGCTACACCTTC. It yields the protein CSASVSDYGYTF.

There are a few counts of this clonotype. The rearrangement links TRBV20-1 to TRBJ1-1, with 10 bases that match TRBD1. The CDR3 runs to 14 residues. The trim removed 7 bases at V and 5 bases at J, leaving 10 bases unmatched. Germline-derived CDR1 and CDR2 are DFQATT and SNEGSKA (reference sequence). The CDR3 DNA reads as TGCAGTGTCGGGACAGGGGATTATGGGACTGAAGCTTTCTTT. This gives the protein CSVGTGDYGTEAFF.

The rearrangement joins TRBV6-2 or TRBV6-3 to TRBJ2-1; D is perhaps TRBD2 (6 bases). The germline V gene encodes CDR1 MNHEY and CDR2 SVGEGT. V was cut by 6 bases and J by 3 bases, with 12 bases left in between. The length of the CDR3 is 14 residues. The CDR3 DNA reads TGTGCCAGCAGGCGGGACTCCAACTACAATGAGCAGTTCTTC. Translation gives CASRRDSNYNEQFF.

About this clonotype: The junction departs from germline at one end; a sequencing error may be responsible. This sequence joins TRBV7-7 and TRBJ2-3; unclear D gene. Germline V CDR1 and CDR2: SSHAT, FNYEAQ (reference sequence). There are 13 residues in the CDR3. Written as DNA, the CDR3 is TGTGCTAGCAGCTTAGCACGCACAGATACGCAGTATTTT. Residues: CASSLARTDTQYF.

This clonotype has just a few counts. V usage is TRBV20-1 and J usage is TRBJ1-5, with D perhaps TRBD1 (5 bases). The CDR3 is 15 residues long. With 4 bases removed from V and 4 bases from J, the gap between germline ends came to 17 bases. CDR1 is DFQATT and CDR2 is SNEGSKA in the germline V gene (reference sequence). CDR3 coding DNA: TGCAGTGCTATCAGGGCTACGCCGGGAAATCAGCCCCAGCATTTT. Protein product: CSAIRATPGNQPQHF.

This chain's CDR3 is CASGSEGPTNTQYF. The CDR3 DNA is TGTGCCAGCGGAAGCGAGGGGCCCACGAATACGCAGTATTTT. The gene calls are TRBV6-2 or TRBV6-3 and TRBJ2-3; D tentatively reads TRBD1 or TRBD2 (5 bases each). V shed 8 bases and J shed 7 bases, with 19 bases lying between them. The CDR3 sequence is 14 residues long. CDR1 and CDR2 from the germline V gene are MNHEY and SVGEGT.

This clonotype turned up a few times. The chain uses TRBV19 and TRBJ1-5; D may be TRBD1 (5 bases). CDR1 and CDR2 from the germline V gene are LNHDA and SQIVND (reference sequence). V dropped 6 bases and J dropped 6 bases, with 18 bases sitting between them. The CDR3 is made up of 15 amino acids. CDR3 region: CASRGRKGEGQPQHF. The CDR3 bases are TGTGCCAGTAGGGGTCGGAAAGGGGAAGGTCAGCCCCAGCATTTT.

This clonotype was seen a few times. The chain is built from TRBV24-1 and TRBJ2-3; possible D gene TRBD1, 6 bases. Germline values: CDR1 KGHDR, CDR2 SFDVKD. This CDR3 contains 16 residues. Trimming cost V 4 bases and J 1 base, with 14 bases left between them. The CDR3 here is CATSDRAAGGTDTQYF. Here the CDR3 DNA reads TGTGCCACCAGTGACAGGGCCGCAGGGGGCACAGATACGCAGTATTTT.

The rearrangement uses TRBV19 and TRBJ1-1; TRBD1 matches 9 bases. Germline loops: CDR1 LNHDA, CDR2 SQIVND (reference sequence). Unmatched junction bases numbered 14, after V lost 5 bases and J lost 10 bases. The CDR3 is made up of 15 amino acids. The CDR3 bases are TGTGCCAGTAGTTCATCGACAGGGGGGCAAGAGGTAGCTTTCTTT. Its protein product is CASSSSTGGQEVAFF.

The table lists this clonotype with a few counts. The chain links TRBV6-1 to TRBJ1-1, with TRBD1 matching 7 bases. The CDR3 totals 13 residues. Germline V lookup: CDR1 MNHNS, CDR2 SASEGT. The J segment lost 7 bases and the V segment lost 7 bases, leaving 9 bases of the junction unmatched. Here the CDR3 DNA reads TGTGCCAGCATCAGGACAGGCGCCAATGAAGCTTTCTTT. Amino acids: CASIRTGANEAFF.

V usage is TRBV7-8 and J usage is TRBJ2-7; 10 nucleotides agree with TRBD2. The germline gives CDR1 SGHVS, CDR2 FQNEAQ. This CDR3 spans 18 amino acids. The V gene end was trimmed by 5 bases and the J gene end by 1 base; junction bases not matched to a gene: 14. CDR3 DNA: TGTGCCAGCAGCGAGAGACTAGCGGGTGCCTCAGGGTCCTACGAGCAGTACTTC. Its translation is CASSERLAGASGSYEQYF.

This chain uses TRBV7-9 with TRBJ2-7; 8 bases line up with TRBD2. Germline assignment: CDR1 SEHNR and CDR2 FQNEAQ (reference sequence). The junction had 9 bases not matched to a gene; V was cut back by 5 bases and J by 6 bases. The CDR3 is 14 residues long. The CDR3 DNA reads as TGTGCCAGCAGCCAGCGGGAGATCTCAACCGAGCAGTACTTC. Amino acids: CASSQREISTEQYF.

The rearrangement links TRBV29-1 to TRBJ2-1; D is ambiguous. V was cut by 4 bases and J by 2 bases, with 12 bases left in between. The CDR3 is 14 residues long. From germline, CDR1 is SQVTM and CDR2 ANQGSEA. CDR3 coding DNA: TGCAGCGTTGTAACAGATAGCCCCTACAATGAGCAGTTCTTC. It specifies CSVVTDSPYNEQFF.

The J gene is TRBJ2-1, the V gene TRBV20-1; tentatively, D is TRBD1 (5 bases). This CDR3 comprises 11 residues. The germline V gene encodes CDR1 DFQATT and CDR2 SNEGSKA (reference sequence). Trimming cost V 5 bases and J 13 bases, with 15 bases left between them. CDR3 protein: CSAPQGMAQFF. CDR3 nucleotide sequence: TGCAGTGCTCCCCAGGGTATGGCCCAGTTCTTC.

The chain couples TRBV10-3 to TRBJ1-6; D is unclear. V was trimmed by 0 bases and J by 7 bases, leaving 13 bases between them. Germline V gene data show CDR1 as ENHRY and CDR2 as SYGVKD. The length of the CDR3 is 16 residues. The CDR3 DNA reads as TGTGCCATCAGTGAGTCGGGCCCGGGCGGGAATTCACCCCTCCACTTT. This codes for CAISESGPGGNSPLHF.

The chain recombines TRBV27 with TRBJ2-1; D is possibly TRBD2 (8 bases). The length of the CDR3 is 15 residues. The germline V gene has CDR1 MNHEY and CDR2 SMNVEV (reference sequence). Trimming shortened V by 8 bases and J by 6 bases, and 20 bases separated the two germline ends. The CDR3 protein is CASGIDRAGGNEQFF. The CDR3, as DNA: TGTGCCAGCGGGATAGACAGGGCGGGGGGCAATGAGCAGTTCTTC.

This chain uses TRBV7-9 with TRBJ1-2; the D is unclear. Germline V lookup: CDR1 SEHNR, CDR2 FQNEAQ (reference sequence). The ends were cut back, 5 bases at V and 5 bases at J, with 12 bases in the middle. CDR3 length: 13 amino acids. The CDR3 here is CASSPLGVYGYTF. The DNA for the CDR3 is TGTGCCAGCAGCCCCCTCGGGGTTTATGGCTACACCTTC.